These 3 T cell receptor beta chains were sequenced from one sample in a study of T cells in Graves' hyperthyroidism and ophthalmopathy. TCR beta CDR3 regions were amplified from RNA transcripts. A set of HTBI primers served as the primers for a first-round RT-PCR of the TCR CDR3. One entry per CDR3 protein results from TCRdb running MiXCR on the multiplex PCR reads. The data show about 600,000 distinct CDR3 sequences, 16% seen once. Sequenced sample: blood. These receptors were collected from a woman aged 40 to 50 with Graves' ophthalmopathy.

This clonotype was seen at least ten times. The gene calls are TRBV2 and TRBJ2-1; TRBD2 agrees at 10 bases. With 1 base clipped from V and 3 bases from J, the junction kept 0 bases outside the gene matches. This CDR3 has 15 amino acids. Germline V CDR1 and CDR2: SNHLY, FYNNEI. The DNA of the CDR3 is TGTGCCAGCAGTGAAGTAGCGGGAGGCTACAATGAGCAGTTCTTC. Amino acids: CASSEVAGGYNEQFF. Filled out from reference TRBV2 and TRBJ2-1, the complete variable domain reads EPEVTQTPSHQVTQMGQEVILRCVPISNHLYFYWYRQILGQKVEFLVSFYNNEISEKSEIFDDQFSVERPDGSNFTLKIRSTKLEDSAMYFCASSEVAGGYNEQFFGPGTRLTVL.

This clonotype was counted many times. CDR3 region: CASSSELAGGGDTQYF. The CDR3 nucleotides are TGTGCCAGCAGTTCCGAACTAGCGGGAGGCGGAGATACGCAGTATTTT. The chain is built from TRBV12-3 or TRBV12-4 and TRBJ2-3; 12 positions agree with TRBD2. Trimming removed 4 bases from V and 5 bases from J; junction bases left unmatched: 7. CDR3 length equals 16 residues.

The CDR3 region is CASSSQISGYEQYF. As DNA, the CDR3 is TGTGCCAGCAGCTCACAGATTAGCGGTTACGAGCAGTACTTC. The chain links TRBV7-2 to TRBJ2-7; tentative D call: TRBD2 (6 bases). This CDR3 comprises 14 residues. Between the trimmed V and J ends, which lost 4 bases and 4 bases, there was a span of 14 bases. Germline V lookup: CDR1 SGHTA, CDR2 FQGNSA.